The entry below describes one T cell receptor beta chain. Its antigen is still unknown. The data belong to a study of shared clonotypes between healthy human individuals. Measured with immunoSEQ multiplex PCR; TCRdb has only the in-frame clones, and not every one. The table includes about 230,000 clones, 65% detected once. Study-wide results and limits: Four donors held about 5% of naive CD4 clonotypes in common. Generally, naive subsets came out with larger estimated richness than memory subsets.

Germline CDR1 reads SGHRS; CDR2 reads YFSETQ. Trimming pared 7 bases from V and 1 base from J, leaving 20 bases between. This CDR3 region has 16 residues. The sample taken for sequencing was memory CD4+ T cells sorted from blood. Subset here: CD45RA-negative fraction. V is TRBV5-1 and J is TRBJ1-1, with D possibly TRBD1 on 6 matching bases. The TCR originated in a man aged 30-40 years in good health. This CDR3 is CASQRDIIGSNTEAFF. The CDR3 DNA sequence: TGCGCCAGCCAACGGGACATAATCGGGTCGAACACTGAAGCTTTCTTT.